The T cell receptor (beta chain) under discussion was sequenced for a study of blood T cells in healthy people across ages. With a J-beta primer mix and a sample-barcoded 5' primer, a second PCR ran 7 to 11 cycles. TCRdb fed the 5' RACE reads into MiXCR, producing one record per CDR3 protein. The data contain roughly 800,000 distinct CDR3 sequences, roughly 64% of them seen just once; the ten biggest clones take up 20% to 25%. The sample was blood. The sequence was obtained from a man younger than 45 in good health.

CDR3 residues: CASSYETGGSYIGYTF. The DNA for the CDR3 is TGTGCCAGCAGTTACGAGACAGGGGGATCTTATATCGGCTACACCTTC. The rearrangement joins TRBV6-5 to TRBJ1-2, with TRBD1 identical over 9 bases. Trimming removed 2 bases from V and 8 bases from J; junction bases left unmatched: 12. The CDR3 extends over 16 amino acids. Germline V gene lookup returns CDR1 MNHEY and CDR2 SVGAGI.